This T cell receptor (beta chain) was recovered during a study of T-cell memory formation after mild COVID-19. TCR alpha and TCR beta cDNA libraries carrying sample barcodes and UMIs were produced by 5'RACE using constant-segment primers. In TCRdb, the 5' RACE reads were re-called with MiXCR into one record per CDR3 protein. Here the sample spans approximately 150,000 distinct CDR3 sequences, 6% to 7% being singletons. Points from the study as a whole: Balance between CD4 and CD8 was seen in clones contracting day 15 to 85, and a CD4+ lean was seen in later expanders. The study detected some responding clones in pre-infection memory, suggesting cross-reactive memory joined.

There are a few counts of this clonotype. Its antigen is unidentified. The sequence derives from an adult woman who had mild COVID-19 (a few samples of this study predate the infection). Cell type and time point are not known. The sequenced sample consisted of PBMCs or a T cell subset sorted from them (not recorded which).

The CDR3 bases are TGTGCCAGCAGCTTACGGGGGGGGCCATACAATGAGCAGTTCTTC. Translated, it gives CASSLRGGPYNEQFF. V and J are TRBV11-3 and TRBJ2-1, with 8 bases aligning to TRBD2. Germline CDR1 is SGHNT and CDR2 is YENEEA. V was pared by 2 bases and J by 4 bases, with 4 bases of the junction left unmatched. The CDR3 loop spans 15 amino acids.